This TCR beta chain derives from a study of OX40 agonist ivuxolimab in advanced cancers. For the study at large: A diagnosis of hepatocellular carcinoma, melanoma, renal cell or head and neck cancer was present in dose-escalation patients.

Trimming removed 5 bases from V and 3 bases from J, with 10 bases in between. Per the germline V gene, CDR1 is SGHRS and CDR2 is YFSETQ. This CDR3 has 13 residues. This clone is a singleton in its sample. Clones were sequenced by immunoSEQ multiplex PCR, and TCRdb holds only the in-frame ones, with some missing. Here the sample spans approximately 88,000 clones, 70% to 90% being singletons. The chain uses TRBV5-1 and TRBJ2-3, with D tentatively TRBD2 (5 bases). This TCR derives from an adult with an advanced solid tumor such as melanoma, head and neck, liver or kidney cancer. This specimen consisted of CD4+ or CD8+ T cells sorted from blood, obtained in a trial of the OX40 agonist ivuxolimab. CDR3 bases: TGCGCCAGCAGTCGGGGAGTGACAGATACGCAGTATTTT. Amino acids: CASSRGVTDTQYF.